A single sample gave rise to the 27 T cell receptor beta chains below, sequenced in a study of blood T cell repertoires in COVID-19. Sequenced by immunoSEQ multiplex PCR; TCRdb stores in-frame clones only, minus some. The table shows approximately 210,000 clones, with about 90% occurring only once. Sequencing input: peripheral blood. The source of these receptors is a man aged 30-40 years with acute or convalescent COVID-19.

V gene TRBV7-8 combines with J gene TRBJ1-1; D remains ambiguous. Germline-derived CDR1 and CDR2 are SGHVS and FQNEAQ. The germline V and J ends were trimmed by 1 base and 6 bases, with 12 bases remaining between them. The CDR3 spans 14 residues. CDR3 coding DNA: TGTGCCAGCAGCTTAGGGACTCCGGGCCCTGAAGCTTTCTTT. It specifies CASSLGTPGPEAFF.

The V call is TRBV6-5, the J call TRBJ1-1; D ambiguous. V lost 4 bases and J 6 bases, leaving 21 bases between the germline ends. The CDR3 runs to 16 residues. Per germline, CDR1 MNHEY and CDR2 SVGAGI. CDR3 DNA: TGTGCCAGCAGTTTCATAGTAACCGGGAGGGTACCTGAAGCTTTCTTT. Translated, it gives CASSFIVTGRVPEAFF.

The genes are TRBV7-9 and TRBJ1-1; 9 nucleotides match TRBD1. Per germline, CDR1 SEHNR and CDR2 FQNEAQ (reference sequence). With V trimmed by 6 bases and J by 8 bases, 7 bases remained unmatched. There are 13 residues in the CDR3. The CDR3 sequence: CASSPITGGEAFF. The CDR3 DNA reads TGTGCCAGCAGTCCGATTACAGGGGGCGAAGCTTTCTTT.

This chain uses TRBV7-9 with TRBJ1-6; possible D gene TRBD1, 5 bases. V shed 4 bases and J shed 12 bases, with 13 bases lying between them. The CDR3 sequence is 13 residues long. Germline V gives CDR1 SEHNR, CDR2 FQNEAQ (reference sequence). CDR3 bases: TGTGCCAGCAGCTCCCAGGCGGGGGAACCCCTCCACTTT. It is translated as CASSSQAGEPLHF.

V and J are TRBV5-1 and TRBJ2-1; 7 bases match TRBD2. Unmatched junction bases numbered 11, after V lost 0 bases and J lost 8 bases. Germline CDR1 is SGHRS and CDR2 is YFSETQ. This CDR3 has 16 residues. CDR3 in DNA: TGCGCCAGCAGCTTGGCCGTGGTCCACACTAGCGATGAGCAGTTCTTC. It encodes CASSLAVVHTSDEQFF.

V is TRBV28 and J is TRBJ2-5; 12 bases line up with TRBD2. V dropped 6 bases and J dropped 5; count of bases not matched to a gene: 7. Per the germline V gene, CDR1 is MDHEN and CDR2 is SYDVKM. The CDR3 covers 15 residues. CDR3 DNA sequence: TGTGCCAGCAGCCCTCTAGCGGGAGGGCCCGAGACCCAGTACTTC. Amino acids: CASSPLAGGPETQYF.

The rearrangement uses TRBV6-5 and TRBJ1-2; D gene ambiguous. V gave up 6 bases and J gave up 8 bases, with 7 bases separating them. The CDR3 has 10 residues. Germline values: CDR1 MNHEY, CDR2 SVGAGI. CDR3 sequence reads: CASSHNGYTF. CDR3 nucleotides: TGTGCCAGCAGCCACAACGGCTACACCTTC.

The chain employs TRBV6-1 and TRBJ2-7, with 9 bases lining up with TRBD1. The CDR3 covers 15 residues. Germline CDR1 is MNHNS and CDR2 is SASEGT. The V gene end was trimmed by 3 bases and the J gene end by 4 bases; junction bases not matched to a gene: 7. This chain's CDR3 is CASSELTGGWYEQYF. Written as DNA, the CDR3 is TGTGCCAGCAGTGAGCTGACAGGGGGGTGGTACGAGCAGTACTTC.

The CDR3 bases are TGTGCCAGCTCACCTACGACAGGGCGCGGGAATGAGCAGTTCTTC. Its translation is CASSPTTGRGNEQFF. The chain has TRBV18 and TRBJ2-1, with 7 bases matching TRBD1. CDR1 and CDR2 (germline): KGHSH, LQKENI. The CDR3 spans 15 residues. V was clipped by 3 bases and J by 7 bases; unmatched bases: 9.

The CDR3 region is CASSYGQATDTQYF. The DNA of the CDR3 is TGTGCCAGCAGTTACGGGCAGGCTACAGATACGCAGTATTTT. This sequence joins TRBV6-5 and TRBJ2-3; D remains ambiguous. Germline CDR1 and CDR2: MNHEY and SVGAGI. V was pared by 2 bases and J by 3 bases, with 9 bases between. The CDR3 is 14 residues long.

This clone was seen more than once but under ten times. CDR3 DNA sequence: TGCGCCAGCAGCCAAGATCCGGGGTTAGCGGGTATAAGTGAGCAGTTCTTC. Its protein is CASSQDPGLAGISEQFF. This chain joins TRBV4-1 and TRBJ2-1, with 7 bases lining up with TRBD2. Germline V lookup: CDR1 MGHRA, CDR2 YSYEKL. V trimming: 0 bases; J trimming: 9 bases; junction bases outside the gene matches: 14. The CDR3 is 17 residues long.

In this sample, this clone turned up once. CDR3 sequence reads: CAWSRDRGEPQHF. In DNA form, the CDR3 reads TGTGCCTGGAGCCGGGACAGGGGGGAGCCCCAGCATTTT. The chain couples TRBV30 to TRBJ1-5; 11 bases are a match to TRBD1. J was trimmed by 8 bases and V by 3 bases; bases with no gene match: 3. The CDR3 length is 13 residues. The germline gives CDR1 GTSNPN, CDR2 SVGIG (reference sequence). Complete variable domain (other parts from reference TRBV30 and TRBJ1-5): SQTIHQWPATLVQPVGSPLSLECTVEGTSNPNLYWYRQAAGRGLQLLFYSVGIGQISSEVPQNLSASRPQDRQFILSSKKLLLSDSGFYLCAWSRDRGEPQHFGDGTRLSIL.

The rearrangement links TRBV7-3 to TRBJ2-3, with 8 bases that match TRBD2. The length of the CDR3 is 13 residues. CDR1 is SGHTA and CDR2 is FQGTGA in the germline V gene. V shed 6 bases and J 6 bases; nucleotides not matched to a gene: 5. The CDR3 here is CASRREAGDTQYF. For the CDR3, the DNA is TGTGCCAGCAGGCGGGAGGCCGGGGATACGCAGTATTTT.

The chain combines TRBV28 with TRBJ2-6; weak D call: TRBD2 (6 bases). This CDR3 contains 17 residues. The V and J ends lost 7 bases and 0 bases respectively, with 16 bases between them. Germline V gene data show CDR1 as MDHEN and CDR2 as SYDVKM. CDR3 nucleotide sequence: TGTGCCAGCAAAGGGGCCGGGGACTTCTCTGGGGCCAACGTCCTGACTTTC. Protein product: CASKGAGDFSGANVLTF.

The chain has TRBV11-3 and TRBJ2-1, with 16 positions matching TRBD2. Germline V lookup: CDR1 SGHNT, CDR2 YENEEA. The CDR3 is made up of 20 amino acids. J was trimmed by 9 bases and V by 4 bases; bases with no gene match: 18. In DNA form, the CDR3 reads TGTGCCAGCAGCTCGCAGAACGGGACTAGCGGGAGGGCCTTATCAGTTGAGCAGTTCTTC. As protein: CASSSQNGTSGRALSVEQFF.

V is TRBV7-9 and J is TRBJ2-2; TRBD1 aligns across 9 bases. This CDR3 is built from 16 residues. CDR1 SEHNR and CDR2 FQNEAQ come from the germline V gene (reference sequence). After removal of 5 bases from V and 4 bases from J, the junction contained 8 bases not matched to a gene. The CDR3 DNA is TGTGCCAGCAGCGCTCGACAGGGGGACCTCACCGGGGAGCTGTTTTTT. Its translation is CASSARQGDLTGELFF.

The chain has TRBV7-3 and TRBJ2-3, with 9 bases identical to TRBD2. Unmatched junction bases numbered 5, after V lost 1 base and J lost 3 bases. CDR3 size: 16 residues. Per the germline V gene, CDR1 is SGHTA and CDR2 is FQGTGA. The CDR3 DNA follows: TGTGCCAGCAGCTTAAGTCCTAGCGGGGCGACAGATACGCAGTATTTT. This gives the protein CASSLSPSGATDTQYF.

The chain employs TRBV7-9 and TRBJ2-1; the match to TRBD1 covers 7 bases. Germline CDR1 reads SEHNR; CDR2 reads FQNEAQ (reference sequence). J lost 8 bases, V lost 2 bases, and 9 bases had no gene match. The CDR3 extends over 15 amino acids. The CDR3 DNA reads TGTGCCAGCAGCTTACGGCGACAGGGCCAGGATGAGCAGTTCTTC. It encodes CASSLRRQGQDEQFF.

The chain has TRBV2 and TRBJ2-2; the match to TRBD2 covers 7 bases. From germline, CDR1 is SNHLY and CDR2 FYNNEI. This CDR3 is built from 15 residues. V lost 4 bases to trimming and J lost 2 bases; unmatched junction nucleotides: 4. CDR3 region: CASSATGGNTGELFF. In nucleotides, the CDR3 is TGTGCCAGCAGTGCCACGGGGGGAAACACCGGGGAGCTGTTTTTT.

This chain uses TRBV30 with TRBJ2-6; D unresolved. Germline V gene sequence: CDR1 GTSNPN, CDR2 SVGIG (reference sequence). Trimming stripped 5 bases from V and 3 bases from J, with 14 bases between. This CDR3 comprises 15 residues. CDR3 in amino acids: CAWCPKIFGANVLTF. The DNA for the CDR3 is TGTGCCTGGTGCCCTAAGATCTTTGGGGCCAACGTCCTGACTTTC.

The CDR3 DNA reads as TGTGCCAGCAGTGTCCCAGTTTCTGGGGCCAACGTCCTGACTTTC. Translation: CASSVPVSGANVLTF. The chain employs TRBV2 and TRBJ2-6; D gene ambiguous. The germline V gene has CDR1 SNHLY and CDR2 FYNNEI. The CDR3 extends over 15 amino acids. The V and J ends lost 4 bases and 1 base respectively, with 8 bases between them.

The J gene is TRBJ1-4, the V gene TRBV5-5; no firm D call. The CDR3 spans 13 residues. Germline V gene lookup returns CDR1 SGHKS and CDR2 YYEKEE (reference sequence). Trimming removed 3 bases from V and 6 bases from J, with 9 bases in between. For the CDR3, the DNA is TGTGCCAGCAGCTCTGGTTCGGATGAAAAACTGTTTTTT. Translated: CASSSGSDEKLFF.

This clone was counted once. This chain uses TRBV27 with TRBJ2-7; D not resolved. Trimming left V 5 bases short and J 7 bases short, with 18 bases between. This CDR3 is 14 amino acids long. Per the germline V gene, CDR1 is MNHEY and CDR2 is SMNVEV (reference sequence). This CDR3 reads CASSNRLPYREQYF. The DNA for the CDR3 is TGTGCCAGCAGTAATCGACTTCCGTATCGGGAGCAGTACTTC.

This chain connects TRBV5-1 to TRBJ1-1, with a possible D match to TRBD1 (5 bases). V dropped 4 bases and J dropped 5 bases, with 12 bases sitting between them. Per the germline V gene, CDR1 is SGHRS and CDR2 is YFSETQ. This CDR3 has 13 residues. CDR3 nucleotide sequence: TGCGCCAGCAGCCCACCGGGGACTACTGAAGCTTTCTTT. It codes for CASSPPGTTEAFF.

This clone was observed once. The chain combines TRBV5-8 with TRBJ2-2; no firm D call. CDR1 is SGHTS, CDR2 YDEGEE, per germline. The CDR3 length is 15 residues. V shed 2 bases and J shed 6 bases, with 14 bases lying between them. CDR3 sequence reads: CASSFDPTVAGELFF. Written as DNA, the CDR3 is TGTGCCAGCAGCTTTGACCCAACAGTGGCCGGGGAGCTGTTTTTT.

The rearrangement links TRBV18 to TRBJ2-7; 7 bases fit TRBD2. Germline trimming cut 3 bases from V and 5 bases from J; bases unmatched to any gene: 4. The germline V gene encodes CDR1 KGHSH and CDR2 LQKENI. The CDR3 runs 13 residues. For the CDR3, the DNA is TGTGCCAGCTCACCGAGCGGGAATCACGAGCAGTACTTC. This codes for CASSPSGNHEQYF.

This rearrangement joins TRBV4-2 to TRBJ2-1, with TRBD1 identical over 9 bases. The germline gives CDR1 LGHNA, CDR2 YNFKEQ. V shed 5 bases, J shed 0 bases, and the junction held 14 bases outside the gene matches. The CDR3 length is 19 residues. CDR3 sequence reads: CASSSKGDRVRSSYNEQFF. The CDR3 nucleotides read TGTGCCAGCAGCTCAAAGGGGGACAGGGTGCGGAGCTCCTACAATGAGCAGTTCTTC.